The 9 T cell receptor beta chains below all came from one sample that was sequenced in a study of blood T cells in healthy people across ages. The use of a sample-barcoded 5' primer and a J-beta primer mix characterized a second PCR of roughly 6 to 12 cycles. TCRdb re-analysed the 5' RACE reads in MiXCR, keeping a single row per CDR3 protein. Of about 780,000 distinct CDR3 sequences listed, approximately 67% are singletons. Sequencing was performed on blood. Receptors originate from a man aged 25-45 years in good health.

The V call is TRBV25-1, the J call TRBJ1-6; D is ambiguous. This CDR3 comprises 14 residues. V was pared by 6 bases and J by 13 bases, with 19 bases between. CDR1 and CDR2 (germline): MGHDK, SYGVNS. CDR3 loop: CASRAQDLGGPLHF. As DNA, the CDR3 is TGTGCCAGCAGGGCGCAGGACCTAGGTGGGCCCCTCCACTTT.

This chain links TRBV20-1 with TRBJ2-4, with TRBD1 identical over 11 bases. The end of the DNA fits TRBJ2-7 better, so the J call may be wrong. Germline values: CDR1 DFQATT, CDR2 SNEGSKA (reference sequence). This CDR3 region has 14 residues. The CDR3 DNA reads as TGCAGTGCCGATGGGGGACAGGGGGAGGTCGAGCAGTACTTC. Translation: CSADGGQGEVEQYF.

On this clonotype: This may be a read error, as it is one base from a much larger clone. This rearrangement joins TRBV27 to TRBJ2-5, with D perhaps matching TRBD2 (6 bases). The V gene lost 6 bases and the J gene lost 1 base, with 12 bases spanning the gap. The CDR3 is 14 residues long. CDR1 MNHEY and CDR2 SMNVEV come from the germline V gene (reference sequence). The CDR3 region is CASRVRGGQETQYF. CDR3 bases: TGTGCCAGCAGGGTGAGGGGAGGCCAAGAGACCCAGTACTTC.

The V gene is TRBV7-2, the J gene TRBJ2-1; TRBD2 agrees at 9 bases. Germline trimming cut 5 bases from V and 4 bases from J; bases unmatched to any gene: 6. Germline V lookup: CDR1 SGHTA, CDR2 FQGNSA. CDR3 length: 15 amino acids. The CDR3 sequence: CASSRGSGGYNEQFF. DNA of the CDR3: TGTGCCAGCAGCCGCGGTAGCGGGGGATACAATGAGCAGTTCTTC.

This clonotype occurred a few times. The V call is TRBV20-1, the J call TRBJ2-7; 7 bases are a match to TRBD2. Trimming at V came to 1 base and at J to 2 bases, leaving 8 bases not matched to a gene. The CDR3 extends over 15 amino acids. CDR1 and CDR2 from the germline V gene are DFQATT and SNEGSKA (reference sequence). In nucleotides, the CDR3 is TGCAGTGCTAGAGGGGAGGGCGGACACACCTACGAGCAGTACTTC. It codes for CSARGEGGHTYEQYF.

The chain carries TRBV7-2 and TRBJ2-3, with a possible D match to TRBD1 (5 bases). V was pared by 6 bases and J by 1 base, with 14 bases between. Germline V gene lookup returns CDR1 SGHTA and CDR2 FQGNSA. The CDR3 totals 15 residues. The CDR3 DNA follows: TGTGCCAGCAGTCCGGTGGGGCAACGCACAGATACGCAGTATTTT. Its protein product is CASSPVGQRTDTQYF.

The genes are TRBV6-1 and TRBJ2-5; TRBD2 is a possible D gene (5 bases). Per germline, CDR1 MNHNS and CDR2 SASEGT. The CDR3 consists of 17 residues. Trimming shortened V by 0 bases and J by 5 bases, and 19 bases separated the two germline ends. The CDR3 nucleotides are TGTGCCAGCAGTGAAGCGCTTGGCGGGCCCCCCAGGGAGACCCAGTACTTC. Its translation is CASSEALGGPPRETQYF.

This clonotype was seen a handful of times. J is TRBJ2-5 and V is TRBV6-1; D ambiguous. CDR1 is MNHNS, CDR2 SASEGT, per germline. V dropped 3 bases and J dropped 5 bases, with 10 bases sitting between them. The CDR3 extends over 13 amino acids. Written as DNA, the CDR3 is TGTGCCAGCAGTGATCGTGTCGGGGAGACCCAGTACTTC. Its protein is CASSDRVGETQYF.

This clonotype has a handful of counts. The V and J genes are TRBV20-1 and TRBJ1-6; unclear D gene. Trimming stripped 2 bases from V and 0 bases from J, with 11 bases between. The CDR3 loop spans 16 amino acids. The germline V gene encodes CDR1 DFQATT and CDR2 SNEGSKA (reference sequence). The CDR3 coding sequence is TGCAGTGCTAGAAACGAGGGCCTCTCCTATAATTCACCCCTCCACTTT. Translation: CSARNEGLSYNSPLHF.